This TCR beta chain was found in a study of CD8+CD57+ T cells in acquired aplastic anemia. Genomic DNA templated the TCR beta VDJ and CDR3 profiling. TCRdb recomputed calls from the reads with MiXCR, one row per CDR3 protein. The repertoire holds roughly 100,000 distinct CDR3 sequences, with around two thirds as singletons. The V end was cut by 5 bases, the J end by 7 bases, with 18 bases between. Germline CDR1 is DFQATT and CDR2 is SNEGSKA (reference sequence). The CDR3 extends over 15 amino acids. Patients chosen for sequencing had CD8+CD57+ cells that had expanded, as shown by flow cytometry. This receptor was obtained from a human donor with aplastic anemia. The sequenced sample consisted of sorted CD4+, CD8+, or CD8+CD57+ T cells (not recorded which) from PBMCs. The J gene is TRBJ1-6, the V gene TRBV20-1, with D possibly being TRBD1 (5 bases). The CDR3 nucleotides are TGCAGTGCTCCATACGGGGGGAGAGGGAATTCACCCCTCCACTTT. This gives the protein CSAPYGGRGNSPLHF.